The 8 T cell receptor beta chains below all came from one sample that was sequenced in a study of human T cells and chemical hapten exposure. Time point here: patch test 2, 6 weeks after DPC sensitization. As to treatment: therapeutic diphenylcyclopropenone sensitization with weekly scalp DPC. TCRdb fed the RACE reads into MiXCR, producing one record per CDR3 protein. Among about 140,000 distinct CDR3 sequences listed, 10% to 15% were seen once. Source: whole blood, taken in connection with sensitization to the hapten diphenylcyclopropenone (DPC). Source of these receptors: a woman aged 45 to 65 with alopecia areata. Some clones in this sample may be carry-over from other donors' samples.

This clonotype was picked up a small number of times. The chain recombines TRBV6-5 with TRBJ2-7, with a possible D match to TRBD1 (5 bases). The length of the CDR3 is 14 residues. Germline loops: CDR1 MNHEY, CDR2 SVGAGI. Trimming left V 0 bases short and J 5 bases short, with 11 bases between. The CDR3 sequence is CASSYSPGSHEQYF. The CDR3 nucleotides are TGTGCCAGCAGTTACTCGCCAGGGTCCCACGAGCAGTACTTC.

This clonotype was seen many times. The V gene is TRBV6-1, the J gene TRBJ1-1; TRBD1 agrees at 9 bases. This CDR3 comprises 15 residues. After removal of 4 bases from V and 1 base from J, the junction contained 4 bases not matched to a gene. CDR1 and CDR2 from the germline V gene are MNHNS and SASEGT. CDR3 DNA: TGTGCCAGCAGTGGCGGGGGACAGGGGAACACTGAAGCTTTCTTT. Its translation: CASSGGGQGNTEAFF.

This clonotype was seen ten or more times. J is TRBJ1-1 and V is TRBV20-1; D is possibly TRBD1 (6 bases). In germline, CDR1 is DFQATT, CDR2 SNEGSKA (reference sequence). The V and J ends lost 3 bases and 7 bases respectively, with 12 bases between them. This CDR3 has 12 residues. The CDR3 nucleotides read TGCAGTGCTAGCCCTCAGGGGAATGAAGCTTTCTTT. Its translation: CSASPQGNEAFF.

This clonotype was recorded a few times. The V call is TRBV12-3 or TRBV12-4, the J call TRBJ2-1, with 8 bases lining up with TRBD2. The CDR3 has 12 amino acids. With V trimmed by 3 bases and J by 15 bases, 7 bases remained unmatched. The CDR3 bases are TGTGCCAGCAGTTTTCGGAGCGGGAGTACGTTCTTC. Translating gives CASSFRSGSTFF.

The table lists this clonotype with a few counts. The chain joins TRBV20-1 to TRBJ2-3; D call uncertain. In germline, CDR1 is DFQATT, CDR2 SNEGSKA (reference sequence). V was shortened by 5 bases and J by 6 bases, with 21 bases between the two germline ends. The CDR3 covers 15 residues. The CDR3 region has the DNA TGCAGTGCTCAAGATAATCGAAGGGTCGGCGATACGCAGTATTTT. Protein sequence: CSAQDNRRVGDTQYF.

This clonotype was seen a handful of times. This chain joins TRBV18 and TRBJ1-1; a weak D match, TRBD1 (6 bases). The CDR3 is 14 residues long. The V end was cut by 4 bases, the J end by 5 bases, with 14 bases between. CDR1 KGHSH and CDR2 LQKENI come from the germline V gene. In nucleotides, the CDR3 is TGTGCCAGCTCACAGGGGGTCCGGGGTACTGAAGCTTTCTTT. Residues: CASSQGVRGTEAFF.

This clonotype was observed a handful of times. The rearrangement links TRBV7-2 to TRBJ2-3, with 7 bases that match TRBD2. Trimming cost V 1 base and J 1 base; bases outside gene matches: 5. Germline loops: CDR1 SGHTA, CDR2 FQGNSA. The CDR3 runs 16 residues. The DNA for the CDR3 is TGTGCCAGCAGCTTAGGGGCGGGAGTGGGCACAGATACGCAGTATTTT. Protein sequence: CASSLGAGVGTDTQYF.

The genes are TRBV27 and TRBJ1-4; D remains ambiguous. Trimming pared 5 bases from V and 0 bases from J, leaving 7 bases between. The germline V gene encodes CDR1 MNHEY and CDR2 SMNVEV (reference sequence). The CDR3 extends over 14 amino acids. The CDR3 coding sequence is TGTGCCAGCAGTGGACCCACAACTAATGAAAAACTGTTTTTT. It yields the protein CASSGPTTNEKLFF.